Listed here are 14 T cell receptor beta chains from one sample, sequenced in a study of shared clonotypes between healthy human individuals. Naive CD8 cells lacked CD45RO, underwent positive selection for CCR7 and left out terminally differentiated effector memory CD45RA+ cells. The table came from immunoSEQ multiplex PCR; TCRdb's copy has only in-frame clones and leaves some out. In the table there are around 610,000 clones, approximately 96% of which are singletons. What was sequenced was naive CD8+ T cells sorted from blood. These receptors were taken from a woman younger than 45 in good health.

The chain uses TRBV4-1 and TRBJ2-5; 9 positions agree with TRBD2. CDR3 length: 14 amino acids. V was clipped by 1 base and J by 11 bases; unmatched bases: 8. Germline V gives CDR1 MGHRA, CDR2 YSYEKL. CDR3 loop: CASSQVTSGWEQYF. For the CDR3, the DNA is TGCGCCAGCAGCCAAGTAACTAGCGGGTGGGAGCAGTACTTC.

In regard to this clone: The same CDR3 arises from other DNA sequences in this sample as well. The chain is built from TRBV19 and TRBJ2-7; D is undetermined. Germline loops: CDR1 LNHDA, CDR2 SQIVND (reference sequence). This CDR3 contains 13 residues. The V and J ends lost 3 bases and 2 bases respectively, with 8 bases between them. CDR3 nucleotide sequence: TGTGCCAGTAGTATTGGCGAAGCCTACGAGCAGTACTTC. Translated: CASSIGEAYEQYF.

In nucleotides, the CDR3 is TGTGCCAGCAGTCCAAGTGGGCGGAGTAGGCACGAGCAGTACTTC. It is translated as CASSPSGRSRHEQYF. The chain carries TRBV27 and TRBJ2-7; D remains unclear. This CDR3 spans 15 amino acids. The V end lost 5 bases, the J end lost 5 bases, and 19 bases lay between the germline ends. The germline V gene has CDR1 MNHEY and CDR2 SMNVEV (reference sequence).

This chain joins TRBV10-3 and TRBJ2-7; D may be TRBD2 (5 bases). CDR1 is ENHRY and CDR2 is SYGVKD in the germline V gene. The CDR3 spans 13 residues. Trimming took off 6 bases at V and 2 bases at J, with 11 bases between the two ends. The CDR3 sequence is CAISSDGAYEQYF. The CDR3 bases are TGTGCCATCAGCTCGGACGGGGCCTACGAGCAGTACTTC.

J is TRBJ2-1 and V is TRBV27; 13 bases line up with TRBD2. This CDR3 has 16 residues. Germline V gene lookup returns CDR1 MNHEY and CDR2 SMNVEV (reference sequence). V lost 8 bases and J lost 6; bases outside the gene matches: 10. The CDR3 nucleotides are TGTGCCAGCGCACCGGGACTAGCGGGACTCGGCAATGAGCAGTTCTTC. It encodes CASAPGLAGLGNEQFF.

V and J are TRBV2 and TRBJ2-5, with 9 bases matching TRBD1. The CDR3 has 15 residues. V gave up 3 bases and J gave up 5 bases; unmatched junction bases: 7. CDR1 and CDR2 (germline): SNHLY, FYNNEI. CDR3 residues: CASSEGQGRRETQYF. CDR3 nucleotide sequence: TGTGCCAGCAGTGAGGGACAGGGTAGACGTGAGACCCAGTACTTC.

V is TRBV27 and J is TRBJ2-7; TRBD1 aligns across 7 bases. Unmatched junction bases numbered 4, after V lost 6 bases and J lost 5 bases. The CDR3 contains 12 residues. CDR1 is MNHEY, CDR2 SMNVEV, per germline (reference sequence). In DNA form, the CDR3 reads TGTGCCAGCAGCCGAGGGGGCCACGAGCAGTACTTC. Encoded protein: CASSRGGHEQYF.

This CDR3 reads CASSAPLAVEQFF. The CDR3 DNA is TGTGCCAGCAGTGCGCCGCTAGCGGTTGAGCAGTTCTTC. The chain is built from TRBV27 and TRBJ2-1; TRBD2 matches 7 bases. V lost 5 bases and J lost 9; bases outside the gene matches: 7. CDR3 length: 13 amino acids. Germline V gene lookup returns CDR1 MNHEY and CDR2 SMNVEV (reference sequence).

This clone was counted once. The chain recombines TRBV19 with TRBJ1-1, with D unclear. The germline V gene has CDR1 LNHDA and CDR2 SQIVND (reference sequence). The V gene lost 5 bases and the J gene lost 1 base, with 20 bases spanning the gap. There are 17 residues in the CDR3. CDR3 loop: CASSPGQEIRPNTEAFF. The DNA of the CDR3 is TGTGCCAGTAGTCCAGGCCAGGAGATAAGGCCGAACACTGAAGCTTTCTTT.

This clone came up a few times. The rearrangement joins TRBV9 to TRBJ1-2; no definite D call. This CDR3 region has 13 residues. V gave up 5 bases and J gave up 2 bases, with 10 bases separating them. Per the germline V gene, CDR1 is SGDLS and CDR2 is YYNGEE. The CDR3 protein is CASSLGGNYGYTF. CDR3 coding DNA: TGTGCCAGCAGTCTGGGCGGGAACTATGGCTACACCTTC.

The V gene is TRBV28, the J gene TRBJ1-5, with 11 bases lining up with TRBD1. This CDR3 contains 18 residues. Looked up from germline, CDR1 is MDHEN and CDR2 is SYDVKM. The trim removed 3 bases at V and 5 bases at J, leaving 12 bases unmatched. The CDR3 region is CASSLTRAGTGGYQPQHF. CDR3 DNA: TGTGCCAGCAGTTTGACCCGGGCGGGGACAGGGGGTTATCAGCCCCAGCATTTT. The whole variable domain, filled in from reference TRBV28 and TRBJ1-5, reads DVKVTQSSRYLVKRTGEKVFLECVQDMDHENMFWYRQDPGLGLRLIYFSYDVKMKEKGDIPEGYSVSREKKERFSLILESASTNQTSMYLCASSLTRAGTGGYQPQHFGDGTRLSIL.

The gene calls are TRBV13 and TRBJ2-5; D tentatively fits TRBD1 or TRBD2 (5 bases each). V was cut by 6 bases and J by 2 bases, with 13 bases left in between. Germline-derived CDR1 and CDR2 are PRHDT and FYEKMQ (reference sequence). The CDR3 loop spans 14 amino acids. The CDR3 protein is CASRPRGAQETQYF. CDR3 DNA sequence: TGTGCCAGCAGACCTAGGGGAGCACAAGAGACCCAGTACTTC. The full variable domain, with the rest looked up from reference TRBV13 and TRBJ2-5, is AAGVIQSPRHLIKEKRETATLKCYPIPRHDTVYWYQQGPGQDPQFLISFYEKMQSDKGSIPDRFSAQQFSDYHSELNMSSLELGDSALYFCASRPRGAQETQYFGPGTRLLVL.

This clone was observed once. CDR3: CASSFGQGATGELFF. The CDR3 DNA reads as TGTGCCAGCAGTTTCGGGCAGGGGGCAACCGGGGAGCTGTTTTTT. The rearrangement joins TRBV28 to TRBJ2-2, with 8 bases fitting TRBD1. With V trimmed by 3 bases and J by 5 bases, 5 bases remained unmatched. The CDR3 has 15 residues. Looked up from germline, CDR1 is MDHEN and CDR2 is SYDVKM.

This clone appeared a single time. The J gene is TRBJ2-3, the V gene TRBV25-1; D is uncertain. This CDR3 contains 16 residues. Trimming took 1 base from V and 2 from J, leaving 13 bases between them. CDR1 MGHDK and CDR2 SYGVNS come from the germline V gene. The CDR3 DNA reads TGTGCCAGCAGTGAATTGGAGCTGGGGTACACAGATACGCAGTATTTT. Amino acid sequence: CASSELELGYTDTQYF.